The 5 T cell receptor beta chains below come from one sample, sequenced in a study of T cell repertoires in cytomegalovirus infection. The antigens of these receptors remain unknown. TCRdb fed the reads into MiXCR, producing one record per CDR3 protein. The sample contains around 430,000 distinct CDR3 sequences, under 55% of which appear only once. The sample consisted of cultured PBMCs, taken from culture after CMV antigen stimulation. The source of these receptors is a human donor in good health (CMV status not recorded). Some clones in this sample may be carry-over from other donors' samples.

This clonotype showed up just a few times. V and J are TRBV7-2 and TRBJ1-5, with no clear D. V shed 5 bases and J shed 3 bases, with 8 bases lying between them. The germline CDR1 and CDR2 sequences are SGHTA and FQGNSA. This CDR3 spans 13 amino acids. The DNA of the CDR3 is TGTGCCAGCAGCCAGACCTTCAATCAGCCCCAGCATTTT. Translating gives CASSQTFNQPQHF. Variable domain in full (rest from reference TRBV7-2 and TRBJ1-5): GAGVSQSPSNKVTEKGKDVELRCDPISGHTALYWYRQSLGQGLEFLIYFQGNSAPDKSGLPSDRFSAERTGGSVSTLTIQRTQQEDSAVYLCASSQTFNQPQHFGDGTRLSIL.

This chain uses TRBV6-6 with TRBJ1-3, with D uncertain. This CDR3 region has 12 residues. Germline CDR1 reads MNHNY; CDR2 reads SVGAGI (reference sequence). The ends were cut back, 6 bases at V and 11 bases at J, with 14 bases in the middle. The CDR3 region is CASRGAQWAIYF. The CDR3 bases are TGTGCCAGCAGGGGTGCCCAGTGGGCCATATATTTT.

This clonotype has a count of ten or more. CDR3 loop: CASTHGGWSNQPQHF. CDR3 sequence (DNA): TGTGCCAGCACCCACGGAGGATGGAGCAATCAGCCCCAGCATTTT. This rearrangement joins TRBV7-2 to TRBJ1-5, with D unresolved. The CDR3 loop spans 15 amino acids. CDR1 and CDR2 from the germline V gene are SGHTA and FQGNSA. V was trimmed by 7 bases and J by 1 base, leaving 14 bases between them.

The gene calls are TRBV28 and TRBJ2-7; 8 nucleotides match TRBD1. This CDR3 spans 14 amino acids. J gave up 2 bases and V 10 bases, and 10 bases lay outside the gene matches. Germline V gene lookup returns CDR1 MDHEN and CDR2 SYDVKM. The DNA of the CDR3 is TGTGCCACCACACCAGGGGGCCTGACCTACGAGCAGTACTTC. Amino acids: CATTPGGLTYEQYF.

This clonotype was observed once. The chain employs TRBV4-1 and TRBJ2-1, with D possibly TRBD2 on 6 matching bases. Trimming cost V 1 base and J 5 bases, with 15 bases left between them. Per germline, CDR1 MGHRA and CDR2 YSYEKL. This CDR3 comprises 16 residues. CDR3 sequence reads: CASSQVIAETNNEQFF. Written as DNA, the CDR3 is TGCGCCAGCAGCCAAGTAATAGCGGAAACGAACAATGAGCAGTTCTTC.